These 6 T cell receptor beta chains came from one sample sequenced in a study of Ad26.COV2.S vaccination and SARS-CoV-2 variants. Indicated treatment: some 20 received Ad26.COV2.S at low or high dose, single or two shots; 5 received placebo; per-sample allocation not given. Vaccine and placebo recipients were sampled on day 63 after the first injection. The method was immunoSEQ multiplex PCR; TCRdb's version includes in-frame clones alone and lacks a portion of them. The sample holds around 500,000 clones; 70% to 90% are singletons and the top ten take 1.5% to 2%. Sequenced material: peripheral blood, taken in a trial of Ad26.COV2.S vaccine versus placebo. These receptors were taken from a person between 18 and 59 years old who received the Ad26.COV2.S COVID-19 vaccine or a placebo.

This clone was observed a few times. The rearrangement links TRBV25-1 to TRBJ1-1, with D unresolved. The germline gives CDR1 MGHDK, CDR2 SYGVNS. The length of the CDR3 is 16 residues. Trimming removed 2 bases from V and 4 bases from J, with 17 bases in between. The CDR3: CASSELGSAMGTEAFF. In DNA, the CDR3 is TGTGCCAGCAGTGAACTGGGGTCGGCCATGGGCACTGAAGCTTTCTTT.

The rearrangement uses TRBV18 and TRBJ1-1, with D possibly matching TRBD1 (5 bases). Between the trimmed V and J ends, which lost 4 bases and 8 bases, there was a span of 11 bases. The CDR3 runs 12 residues. The germline CDR1 and CDR2 sequences are KGHSH and LQKENI. Here the CDR3 DNA reads TGTGCCAGCTCACGCAGGGAGGCGGAAGCTTTCTTT. Translating it yields CASSRREAEAFF.

The rearrangement uses TRBV19 and TRBJ2-3, with 11 nucleotides matching TRBD2. This CDR3 comprises 15 residues. The junction had 6 bases not matched to a gene; V was cut back by 5 bases and J by 5 bases. Germline V gives CDR1 LNHDA, CDR2 SQIVND (reference sequence). CDR3: CASSSSGGPVDTQYF. The CDR3 bases are TGTGCCAGTAGTTCTAGCGGGGGGCCGGTAGATACGCAGTATTTT.

This clone was picked up one time. The chain employs TRBV6-5 and TRBJ2-4; D unclear. The V end was cut by 6 bases, the J end by 0 bases, with 12 bases between. Germline values: CDR1 MNHEY, CDR2 SVGAGI. This CDR3 contains 15 residues. The DNA of the CDR3 is TGTGCCAGCAGCTCCTTATCGGTAGCCAAAAACATTCAGTACTTC. This sequence encodes CASSSLSVAKNIQYF.

This chain joins TRBV5-1 and TRBJ1-1; TRBD1 might be the D (5 bases). V lost 2 bases and J 5 bases, leaving 13 bases between the germline ends. This CDR3 has 14 amino acids. The germline V gene encodes CDR1 SGHRS and CDR2 YFSETQ. The chain's CDR3 is CASSFINGGTEAFF. In DNA, the CDR3 is TGCGCCAGCAGCTTTATCAATGGGGGAACTGAAGCTTTCTTT.

This chain joins TRBV7-2 and TRBJ1-1; D is unresolved. V was trimmed by 1 base and J by 0 bases, leaving 9 bases between them. Germline V gives CDR1 SGHTA, CDR2 FQGNSA. The CDR3 contains 15 residues. CDR3 sequence: CASSLEIAVNTEAFF. The CDR3 DNA reads TGTGCCAGCAGCTTAGAAATTGCGGTGAACACTGAAGCTTTCTTT.